The subject of this entry is one TCR beta chain. Antigen specificity is unknown. V was pared by 5 bases and J by 2 bases, with 11 bases between. This CDR3 spans 13 amino acids. The germline gives CDR1 DFQATT, CDR2 SNEGSKA (reference sequence). TCRdb analysed the 5' RACE reads with MiXCR anew, one entry per CDR3 protein. The sample lists 310,000 or so distinct CDR3 sequences; about 8.3% were seen once. This entry belongs to a study of identical twins. Findings and limits, study-wide: Abundant beta clonotypes from cord blood had fewer insertions, unlike memory repertoires, which showed none. Researchers caution that invariant MAIT and iNKT cells could partly confound zero-insertion analyses.

Healthy Caucasians alone served as donors. These data were also filed under a second study, of yellow fever vaccine responses in identical twins.

The J gene is TRBJ2-3, the V gene TRBV20-1; a weak D match, TRBD2 (6 bases). Sequences were obtained from memory (CD45RO+) T cells sorted from blood. This sequence originates from a woman under 30 in good health. In DNA, the CDR3 is TGCAGTGCTGGAGGACTACCCACAGATACGCAGTATTTT. Translated: CSAGGLPTDTQYF.